The 22 T cell receptor beta chains below all came from one sample that was sequenced in a study of metastatic and nonmetastatic thyroid tumors. Thyroid surgery took place with no prior treatment in any patient. Using MiXCR, TCRdb reanalyzed the PCR reads. The repertoire consists of approximately 82,000 clones, with about an eighth occurring once and the leading ten covering about 10%. Sequencing was carried out using tumor tissue. These receptors were obtained from a female donor with papillary thyroid cancer or a benign thyroid nodule (not recorded which). Some clones in this sample may be carry-over from other donors' samples.

This clone showed up just a few times. A clone one base away is much larger, so this may be a read error. The chain carries TRBV2 and TRBJ1-5; 8 bases line up with TRBD1. CDR1 is SNHLY and CDR2 is FYNNEI in the germline V gene. CDR3 length: 15 amino acids. The V segment lost 5 bases and the J segment 7 bases; nucleotides outside the gene matches: 10. CDR3 sequence: CASSYGTGLKQPQHF. CDR3 bases: TGTGCCAGCAGTTACGGGACAGGTCTAAAACAGCCCCAGCATTTT. Variable domain in full (rest from reference TRBV2 and TRBJ1-5): EPEVTQTPSHQVTQMGQEVILRCVPISNHLYFYWYRQILGQKVEFLVSFYNNEISEKSEIFDDQFSVERPDGSNFTLKIRSTKLEDSAMYFCASSYGTGLKQPQHFGDGTRLSIL.

In regard to this clone: With a much larger clone just one base away, this may be a read error. This chain connects TRBV7-9 to TRBJ2-5, with D maybe TRBD1 (5 bases). Per the germline V gene, CDR1 is SEHNR and CDR2 is FQNEAQ (reference sequence). CDR3 length equals 13 residues. The CDR3 here is CASILGVPETQYF. The CDR3 DNA sequence: TGTGCCAGCATCTTAGGGGTCCCAGAGACCCAGTACTTC.

There are many counts of this clone. Other DNA sequences in this sample translate to the same CDR3. The chain recombines TRBV20-1 with TRBJ2-3; TRBD2 aligns across 7 bases. The CDR3 is made up of 15 amino acids. The V segment lost 3 bases and the J segment 0 bases; nucleotides outside the gene matches: 6. Germline CDR1 is DFQATT and CDR2 is SNEGSKA (reference sequence). The CDR3 DNA reads as TGCAGTGCTAGTGCCCTAGCGGAAAGCACAGATACGCAGTATTTT. It yields the protein CSASALAESTDTQYF.

This clone was seen ten or more times. V usage is TRBV20-1 and J usage is TRBJ1-1; the D gene is possibly TRBD1 (5 bases). V lost 3 bases and J lost 4, with 15 bases in between. The CDR3 extends over 14 amino acids. Germline V gene sequence: CDR1 DFQATT, CDR2 SNEGSKA (reference sequence). In nucleotides, the CDR3 is TGCAGTGCTAGTGGGACCGGTGGTAGCACTGAAGCTTTCTTT. This sequence encodes CSASGTGGSTEAFF.

This clone was counted only a few times. Just one base apart from a much larger clone, this may be a read error. The same CDR3 can be traced to other DNA sequences in this sample. V gene TRBV6-1 combines with J gene TRBJ2-7, with 15 positions matching TRBD2. The CDR3 length is 15 residues. V shed 7 bases and J 11 bases; nucleotides not matched to a gene: 12. Germline loops: CDR1 MNHNS, CDR2 SASEGT. The CDR3 DNA is TGTGCCAGCACAATCTCGGGACTAGCGGGAGGAGGCGAGTACTTC. It yields the protein CASTISGLAGGGEYF.

This clone was seen ten or more times. This chain uses TRBV5-6 with TRBJ1-3; no reliable D call. This CDR3 is built from 14 residues. Germline CDR1 reads SGHDT; CDR2 reads YYEEEE. V was pared by 2 bases and J by 2 bases, with 8 bases between. CDR3 DNA: TGTGCCAGCAGCTTTTCCGGTCCTGGAAACACCATATATTTT. Translating it yields CASSFSGPGNTIYF.

V usage is TRBV27 and J usage is TRBJ1-3; D is unresolved. CDR1 and CDR2 (germline): MNHEY, SMNVEV (reference sequence). The CDR3 sequence is 18 residues long. V dropped 5 bases and J dropped 2 bases, with 22 bases sitting between them. CDR3 residues: CASSPSLGLVSAGNTIYF. The DNA for the CDR3 is TGTGCCAGCAGTCCAAGTCTGGGCCTCGTCTCGGCTGGAAACACCATATATTTT.

This clone appeared many times. Additional DNA sequences in this sample encode the identical CDR3. CDR3 amino acids: CASSLLGTGVPGTDTQYF. The DNA for the CDR3 is TGTGCCAGCAGTTTATTGGGGACAGGGGTTCCAGGCACAGATACGCAGTATTTT. The chain uses TRBV28 and TRBJ2-3, with 10 bases matching TRBD1. V lost 1 base and J lost 1; bases outside the gene matches: 8. The CDR3 is made up of 18 amino acids. The germline V gene has CDR1 MDHEN and CDR2 SYDVKM.

This clone was seen at least ten times. This chain connects TRBV6-6 to TRBJ2-3, with D unclear. Germline V CDR1 and CDR2: MNHNY, SVGAGI (reference sequence). V was shortened by 0 bases and J by 10 bases, with 11 bases between the two germline ends. This CDR3 has 13 residues. For the CDR3, the DNA is TGTGCCAGCAGTTACTCGACTCTCTATCCGCAGTATTTT. Residues: CASSYSTLYPQYF.

This clone was counted at least ten times. The chain has TRBV6-1 and TRBJ1-4; maybe TRBD1 (6 bases). In germline, CDR1 is MNHNS, CDR2 SASEGT. Trimming took off 7 bases at V and 4 bases at J, with 10 bases between the two ends. The CDR3 length is 13 residues. The CDR3 spells CASTGVLNEKLFF. CDR3 coding DNA: TGTGCCAGCACAGGGGTTCTTAATGAAAAACTGTTTTTT.

There are many counts of this clone. V and J are TRBV15 and TRBJ2-1, with D hard to call. Germline V gene lookup returns CDR1 LNHNV and CDR2 YYDKDF (reference sequence). This CDR3 has 11 residues. Trimming pared 9 bases from V and 8 bases from J, leaving 11 bases between. The chain's CDR3 is CATRVRDEQFF. CDR3 coding DNA: TGTGCCACTAGGGTAAGGGATGAGCAGTTCTTC.

With regard to this clone: Given a much more abundant clone one base away, this may be a read error. Other nucleotide sequences from this sample produce the same CDR3. The chain links TRBV9 to TRBJ2-1; 12 bases fit TRBD2. CDR3 length: 15 amino acids. The J segment lost 8 bases and the V segment lost 3 bases, leaving 6 bases of the junction unmatched. Germline CDR1 SGDLS, CDR2 YYNGEE. The DNA of the CDR3 is TGTGCCAGCAGCGCCCTAGCGGGGGGGGTTTATGAGCAGTTCTTC. Translated, it gives CASSALAGGVYEQFF.

This clone was seen repeatedly, ten times or more. The J gene is TRBJ2-7, the V gene TRBV11-2; 8 nucleotides match TRBD2. The trim removed 1 base at V and 6 bases at J, leaving 11 bases unmatched. The length of the CDR3 is 16 residues. Looked up from germline, CDR1 is SGHAT and CDR2 is FQNNGV. In nucleotides, the CDR3 is TGTGCCAGCAGCTTAGTGGGACTAGTGATCCCATCCGAGCAGTACTTC. Translating it yields CASSLVGLVIPSEQYF.

This clone qualifies as large. The gene calls are TRBV28 and TRBJ2-3; D is undetermined. This CDR3 has 13 amino acids. CDR1 is MDHEN and CDR2 is SYDVKM in the germline V gene. V shed 3 bases and J shed 4 bases, with 8 bases lying between them. Written as DNA, the CDR3 is TGTGCCAGCAGTTTGCGCGGCCCAGATACGCAGTATTTT. It codes for CASSLRGPDTQYF.

This clone was observed once. V and J are TRBV3-1 and TRBJ2-3, with D hard to call. Germline CDR1 reads LGHDT; CDR2 reads YNNKEL (reference sequence). The V end lost 4 bases, the J end lost 5 bases, and 7 bases lay between the germline ends. This CDR3 has 12 amino acids. The CDR3 reads CASSPPVDTQYF. The DNA for the CDR3 is TGTGCCAGCAGCCCCCCAGTAGATACGCAGTATTTT.

This clone was counted ten times or more. The chain employs TRBV7-8 and TRBJ1-1; 8 bases agree with TRBD1. Germline V CDR1 and CDR2: SGHVS, FQNEAQ. This CDR3 spans 13 amino acids. The junction had 6 bases not matched to a gene; V was cut back by 4 bases and J by 8 bases. CDR3 loop: CASSYGQGVEAFF. The CDR3 coding sequence is TGTGCCAGCAGCTACGGACAGGGCGTAGAAGCTTTCTTT.

In this sample, this clone turned up many times. Other DNA sequences in this sample translate to the same CDR3. The chain couples TRBV20-1 to TRBJ1-1; 7 positions agree with TRBD1. Germline trimming cut 6 bases from V and 1 base from J; bases unmatched to any gene: 11. The V gene's germline CDR1 is DFQATT and CDR2 SNEGSKA (reference sequence). This CDR3 has 15 amino acids. The chain's CDR3 is CSAIPPTGRNTEAFF. CDR3 nucleotide sequence: TGCAGTGCCATACCTCCGACAGGGAGGAACACTGAAGCTTTCTTT.

A few counts support this clone. The genes are TRBV6-1 and TRBJ2-1, with a tentative D call TRBD2 (6 bases). Germline V gene data show CDR1 as MNHNS and CDR2 as SASEGT. The CDR3 spans 15 residues. V dropped 7 bases and J dropped 8 bases, with 21 bases sitting between them. Here the CDR3 reads CASIPPVLAHHEQFF. CDR3 nucleotides: TGTGCCAGCATCCCCCCGGTACTAGCCCACCATGAGCAGTTCTTC.

As regards this clone: One junction end does not reproduce the germline sequence, and a read error may be involved. In the same sample, other DNA sequences code for this CDR3. The chain couples TRBV2 to TRBJ1-2; weak D call: TRBD1 (6 bases). From germline, CDR1 is SNHLY and CDR2 FYNNEI. CDR3 size: 16 residues. CDR3 coding DNA: TGTGCAAGCAGTGACCTCGAGACAGGTGTGTTATATGGCTACACCTTC. Its protein product is CASSDLETGVLYGYTF.

There are many counts of this clone. The V and J genes are TRBV29-1 and TRBJ2-7, with TRBD2 identical over 7 bases. The CDR3 is 12 residues long. V was clipped by 7 bases and J by 3 bases; unmatched bases: 6. Per germline, CDR1 SQVTM and CDR2 ANQGSEA. CDR3 DNA: TGCAGCGCCGGACTAGGGAACTACGAGCAGTACTTC. It translates to CSAGLGNYEQYF.

This clone was seen many times. The chain couples TRBV5-4 to TRBJ1-1, with a tentative D call TRBD1 (6 bases). This CDR3 has 12 amino acids. V was clipped by 2 bases and J by 11 bases, with 13 bases between them. The germline gives CDR1 SGHNT, CDR2 YYREEE (reference sequence). CDR3 region: CASSFGQNGAFF. DNA for the CDR3: TGTGCCAGCAGCTTTGGACAGAACGGGGCTTTCTTT.

This sequence joins TRBV7-3 and TRBJ2-2, with a weak D call TRBD2 (6 bases). The CDR3 spans 14 residues. Trimming cost V 5 bases and J 8 bases, with 15 bases left between them. The germline CDR1 and CDR2 sequences are SGHTA and FQGTGA. The CDR3 DNA reads as TGTGCCAGCAGCCTCCTAGACGGACTAGGGGAGCTGTTTTTT. Its protein product is CASSLLDGLGELFF.